The rows below give T cell receptor beta chains drawn from one sample of a study of T cells in Graves' hyperthyroidism and ophthalmopathy. TCRdb recomputed calls from the multiplex PCR reads with MiXCR, one row per CDR3 protein. Altogether roughly 380,000 distinct CDR3 sequences are present, about a sixth being singletons, with the ten largest covering around a sixth. The material sequenced was blood. The receptors stem from a woman in her forties with Graves' ophthalmopathy. Each CDR3 is given with its conserved first and last residue. D genes are given only for firm matches. Part of the rows lack a size; the others show once, few, many or a class for expanded clones.

>-|TRBV20-1|many|TRBJ1-1
CSAADVSNTEAFF
TGCAGTGCCGCCGACGTTTCGAACACTGAAGCTTTCTTT
>TRBD2|TRBV10-3|-|TRBJ2-7
CANGPTSGSSYEQYF
TGTGCCAACGGCCCGACTAGCGGGAGCTCCTACGAGCAGTACTTC
>TRBD2|TRBV6-1|once|TRBJ2-7
CASSATSGMTEQYF
TGTGCCAGCAGTGCAACTAGCGGGATGACCGAGCAGTACTTC
>-|TRBV12-3/TRBV12-4|once|TRBJ2-7
CASRRSSGSYEQYF
TGTGCCAGCAGGCGTAGTAGCGGCTCCTACGAGCAGTACTTC
>TRBD1|TRBV20-1|many|TRBJ2-7
CSARDLQGAVYEQYF
TGCAGTGCTAGAGACCTACAGGGGGCGGTCTACGAGCAGTACTTC
>-|TRBV11-2|many|TRBJ1-1
CASSLDRGAGNTEAFF
TGTGCCAGCAGCTTAGATAGGGGAGCGGGGAACACTGAAGCTTTCTTT
>TRBD1|TRBV28|many|TRBJ2-5
CASKQTGLETQYF
TGTGCCAGCAAGCAGACAGGGCTCGAGACCCAGTACTTC
>-|TRBV6-1|-|TRBJ1-6
CASRWNTRQNSPLHF
TGTGCCAGCAGGTGGAATACCCGGCAGAATTCACCCCTCCACTTT
>-|TRBV27|many|TRBJ2-7
CASSLLGPLARPYEQYF
TGTGCCAGCAGTTTATTGGGGCCCCTAGCCCGACCCTACGAGCAGTACTTC
>TRBD2|TRBV11-2|-|TRBJ2-4
CASSQSGLAGMAKNIQYF
TGCGCCAGCAGCCAATCAGGACTAGCGGGCATGGCCAAAAACATTCAGTACTTC
>-|TRBV29-1|many|TRBJ2-7
CSVVGDLYEQYF
TGCAGCGTTGTGGGGGACCTCTACGAGCAGTACTTC
>-|TRBV2|many|TRBJ1-5
CASSEMPVRNQPQHF
TGTGCCAGCAGTGAAATGCCGGTGAGGAATCAGCCCCAGCATTTT
>-|TRBV28|-|TRBJ2-5
CASRPHEQETQYF
TGTGCCAGCAGGCCTCACGAACAAGAGACCCAGTACTTC
>-|TRBV20-1|many|TRBJ1-5
CSARIGGESNQPQHF
TGCAGTGCTAGAATTGGAGGGGAGAGCAATCAGCCCCAGCATTTT
>TRBD2|TRBV11-2|-|TRBJ2-6
CASSLHGLAGVSGANVLTF
TGTGCCAGCAGCTTACATGGACTAGCGGGAGTCTCCGGGGCCAACGTCCTGACTTTC
>-|TRBV4-1|-|TRBJ1-5
CASSQVQGDNQPQHF
TGCGCCAGCAGCCAAGTCCAGGGAGATAATCAGCCCCAGCATTTT
>TRBD2|TRBV10-2|many|TRBJ2-7
CASLGTTSYEQYF
TGCGCCAGTTTGGGGACTACCTCCTACGAGCAGTACTTC
>-|TRBV30|many|TRBJ1-5
CAWSDQGYQPQHF
TGTGCCTGGAGTGACCAGGGGTATCAGCCCCAGCATTTT
>-|TRBV12-3/TRBV12-4|many|TRBJ2-7
CASTPERLGNEQYF
TGTGCCAGCACCCCTGAAAGACTGGGGAACGAGCAGTACTTC
>TRBD2|TRBV28|many|TRBJ2-7
CASSSGEGSLYEQYF
TGTGCCAGCAGCTCGGGGGAGGGTTCCCTGTACGAGCAGTACTTC
>-|TRBV12-3/TRBV12-4|many|TRBJ1-5
CASSFHGQPQHF
TGTGCCAGCAGTTTTCATGGTCAGCCCCAGCATTTT
>-|TRBV7-6|many|TRBJ1-1
CASSSGPEAFF
TGTGCCAGCAGCTCTGGTCCTGAAGCTTTCTTT
>-|TRBV20-1|-|TRBJ1-2
CSAREVGGYGYTF
TGCAGTGCTAGGGAAGTGGGGGGTTATGGCTACACCTTC
>TRBD1|TRBV10-2|many|TRBJ2-7
CASRPTGGGTYEQYF
TGCGCCAGCAGGCCCACAGGGGGCGGAACCTACGAGCAGTACTTC
>-|TRBV11-2|many|TRBJ1-1
CASSSPPNTEAFF
TGTGCCAGCAGCTCCCCCCCGAACACTGAAGCTTTCTTT
>-|TRBV13|many|TRBJ2-7
CASSLFGRMDEQYF
TGTGCCAGCAGCTTATTCGGCAGAATGGACGAGCAGTACTTC
>-|TRBV12-3/TRBV12-4|-|TRBJ1-5
CASSPRAQGSRQPQHF
TGTGCCAGCAGTCCCAGAGCGCAGGGTTCTCGTCAGCCCCAGCATTTT
>-|TRBV11-2|many|TRBJ2-5
CASSLDLIGREQETQYF
TGTGCCAGCAGCTTAGATCTGATAGGCAGGGAGCAAGAGACCCAGTACTTC
>-|TRBV10-3|many|TRBJ2-7
CATSGAADYEQYF
TGTGCCACCTCAGGGGCGGCCGACTACGAGCAGTACTTC
>TRBD2|TRBV11-2|-|TRBJ2-4
CASSTPLLWASGSSKNIQYF
TGTGCCAGCAGCACCCCCCTCCTCTGGGCTAGCGGGAGTAGCAAAAACATTCAGTACTTC
>-|TRBV7-2|-|TRBJ2-5
CASSLAPILRETQYF
TGTGCCAGCAGCTTAGCCCCAATCCTCAGAGAGACCCAGTACTTC
>-|TRBV30|many|TRBJ1-2
CAWSAGPRDGYTF
TGTGCCTGGAGTGCAGGGCCCAGAGATGGCTACACCTTC
>TRBD1|TRBV20-1|many|TRBJ2-7
CSAAGTADYEQYF
TGCAGTGCTGCCGGGACAGCCGACTACGAGCAGTACTTC
>-|TRBV19|many|TRBJ2-2
CASNPGTATASGELFF
TGTGCCAGTAATCCCGGGACTGCTACAGCCAGCGGGGAGCTGTTTTTT
>TRBD1|TRBV11-2|many|TRBJ2-2
CASSRGQGARGTGELFF
TGTGCCAGCAGCCGAGGACAGGGGGCAAGAGGGACCGGGGAGCTGTTTTTT
>-|TRBV12-3/TRBV12-4|many|TRBJ1-1
CASSLNTRRTEAFF
TGTGCCAGCAGTTTAAACACCCGCCGAACTGAAGCTTTCTTT
>-|TRBV10-1|-|TRBJ2-2
CASSEEDTNSGELFF
TGCGCCAGCAGTGAGGAAGATACGAACTCCGGGGAGCTGTTTTTT
>-|TRBV29-1|many|TRBJ1-2
CSVRTGYGYTF
TGCAGCGTCCGGACGGGGTATGGCTACACCTTC
>-|TRBV28|many|TRBJ1-1
CASSQGSTEAFF
TGTGCCAGCAGCCAGGGATCCACTGAAGCTTTCTTT
>TRBD1|TRBV6-5|many|TRBJ2-7
CASSHRQGKDSYEQYF
TGTGCCAGCAGCCACAGACAGGGGAAAGACTCCTACGAGCAGTACTTC
>TRBD1|TRBV19|many|TRBJ2-2
CASSMNRGHPYTGELFF
TGTGCCAGTAGTATGAACAGGGGGCACCCGTACACCGGGGAGCTGTTTTTT
>-|TRBV11-2|many|TRBJ2-7
CASRPTGYSYEQYF
TGTGCCAGCAGGCCTACAGGGTACTCCTACGAGCAGTACTTC
>-|TRBV4-2|-|TRBJ2-5
CASSQDEGRDLRWTQYF
TGTGCCAGCAGCCAAGACGAGGGCCGGGATCTGAGATGGACCCAGTACTTC
>-|TRBV6-1|few|TRBJ2-2
CASSGLQGGTGELFF
TGTGCCAGCAGTGGACTACAGGGGGGGACCGGGGAGCTGTTTTTT
>-|TRBV15|many|TRBJ2-3
CATSRINRDNTDTQYF
TGTGCCACCAGCAGAATAAATAGGGACAACACAGATACGCAGTATTTT
>TRBD1|TRBV20-1|many|TRBJ2-2
CSASSQGGGELFF
TGCAGTGCTAGCTCACAGGGGGGCGGGGAGCTGTTTTTT
>TRBD1|TRBV7-2|many|TRBJ1-2
CASSPRQGTYGYTF
TGTGCCAGCAGCCCCCGACAGGGGACCTATGGCTACACCTTC
>-|TRBV28|few|TRBJ1-1
CASRESRGMNTEACF
TGTGCCAGCAGGGAATCGAGAGGGATGAACACTGAAGCTTGCTTT
>TRBD1|TRBV10-3|many|TRBJ2-5
CAIRRDRGPLETQYF
TGTGCCATCAGACGGGACAGGGGCCCTCTAGAGACCCAGTACTTC
>-|TRBV12-3/TRBV12-4|many|TRBJ2-2
CASSWLNTGELFF
TGTGCCAGCAGTTGGCTAAACACCGGGGAGCTGTTTTTT
>-|TRBV12-3/TRBV12-4|many|TRBJ2-7
CASSYTAYEQYF
TGTGCCAGCAGTTACACAGCATACGAGCAGTACTTC
>-|TRBV28|few|TRBJ1-5
CASSAANQPQHF
TGTGCCAGCAGTGCCGCGAATCAGCCCCAGCATTTT
>TRBD1|TRBV7-3|-|TRBJ1-1
CASSIDRGREAFF
TGTGCCAGCAGCATTGACAGGGGGCGTGAAGCTTTCTTT